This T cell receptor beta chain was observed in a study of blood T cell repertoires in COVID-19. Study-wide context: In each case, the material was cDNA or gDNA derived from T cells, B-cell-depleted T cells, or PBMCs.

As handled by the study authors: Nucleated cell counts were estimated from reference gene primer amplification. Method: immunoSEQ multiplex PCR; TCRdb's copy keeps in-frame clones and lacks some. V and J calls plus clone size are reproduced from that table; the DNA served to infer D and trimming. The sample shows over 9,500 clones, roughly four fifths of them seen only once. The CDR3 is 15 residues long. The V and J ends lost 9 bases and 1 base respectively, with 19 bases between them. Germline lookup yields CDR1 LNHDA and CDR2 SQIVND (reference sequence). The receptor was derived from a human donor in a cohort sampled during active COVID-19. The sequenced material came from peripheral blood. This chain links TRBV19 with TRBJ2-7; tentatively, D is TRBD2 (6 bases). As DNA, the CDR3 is TGTGCCAGAATCGACCCTATTGGGACTTCCTACGAGCAGTACTTC. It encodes CARIDPIGTSYEQYF.